This T cell receptor (beta chain) was captured by sequencing in a study of T cell responses to AZD1222 COVID-19 vaccine. Notes on the study in general: AZD1222 recipients seropositive at baseline numbered only six or seven. The donor cohort was predominantly white British with a female majority, and clonal diversity may have been underestimated. Vaccine-associated CD4 TCRs ranged over spike, dominating at 160-218 and 743-854.

Note on this clone: Its antigen is not known.

Pooled together were second doses at about 4 or about 12 weeks. The J segment lost 4 bases and the V segment lost 5 bases, leaving 0 bases of the junction unmatched. Germline V gene sequence: CDR1 DFQATT, CDR2 SNEGSKA (reference sequence). The CDR3 is 11 residues long. Produced via immunoSEQ multiplex PCR; TCRdb's table is partial and in-frame only. The sample lists roughly 150,000 clones; about nine tenths were seen once. The origin of this receptor is an adult who received the AZD1222 COVID-19 vaccine. The chain joins TRBV20-1 to TRBJ2-3; 7 bases align to TRBD1. This specimen was peripheral blood, taken 28 days after the second AZD1222 dose. The DNA of the CDR3 is TGCAGTGCTGACAGGGCAGATACGCAGTATTTT. Protein: CSADRADTQYF.